This T cell receptor beta chain was captured in a study of regulatory T cells in long-lasting Graves disease. With 3 bases removed from V and 0 bases from J, the gap between germline ends came to 11 bases. The CDR3 runs 15 residues. Germline V gene sequence: CDR1 LNHDA, CDR2 SQIVND (reference sequence). On this clonotype: Its target is not known.

The authors built TCR beta libraries using iRepertoire HTBI primers and Arm-PCR of CDR3 regions. Each CDR3 protein is one row after TCRdb ran MiXCR on the multiplex PCR reads. The data hold under 500,000 distinct CDR3 sequences, with about a fifth observed a single time. Study-level findings and limits: Under persistent disease, TRBV28, TRBJ1-2 and TRBJ2-5 were used preferentially.

The time point: persistent/refractory GD, antithyroid drugs over 5 years with positive TRAb. The authors made the TCR library using RNA they extracted from PBMCs. The source was peripheral blood mononuclear cells (PBMCs), collected when the disease was refractory, from a patient treated with antithyroid drugs. The clonotype was recovered from a female donor with Graves disease. The rearrangement uses TRBV19 and TRBJ2-5; D tentatively fits TRBD1 or TRBD2 (5 bases each). The CDR3 here is CASSIGGHNQETQYF. The CDR3 DNA reads TGTGCCAGTAGTATTGGGGGTCATAACCAAGAGACCCAGTACTTC.